This T cell receptor (beta chain) emerged from a study of T-cell reconstitution after alpha-beta-depleted transplantation in children (dated by TCRdb to about 2016). Looking at the study overall: T-cell immune reconstitution after TCRalphabeta/CD19-depleted allogeneic hematopoietic cell transplantation in children was quantitatively tracked in the study by means of TCR repertoire profiling.

Libraries were made using PCR. This sample was sequenced with an Illumina HiSeq 2500. TCR libraries were prepared with molecular barcoding, using unique molecular identifiers to normalize TCRbeta repertoire quantification. Using fastp trimming at Q25 and MiXCR clonotype assembly, TCRdb reanalyzed the public sequencing data and kept in-frame beta chains. Each entry merges the rows of one CDR3 protein and shows their most common DNA and genes. The sample has 300,000 to 400,000 distinct CDR3 sequences on record, about a quarter of them singletons. 11% of the sample is in the top ten clones. Study-wide conclusions, independent of this receptor: The apparently early alphabetaT-cell count recovery about two months after transplant was reportedly dependent on only several hundred rapidly expanded clones derived from non-depleted graft cells. In some patients, the high TCRbeta diversity seen at day 60 was put down to recipient T cells and intrathymic progenitors that had survived conditioning. Hyperexpanded clone frequencies declined over subsequent months; after one year, T-cell counts and TCRbeta diversity were mostly attributed to newly produced T cells.

On this clonotype itself: Its binding antigen is unknown. No qualities accompany the bases; no much larger clone lies one base away.

The sample's treatment or condition, from its label and the paper: allogeneic hematopoietic cell transplantation with graft depleted of TCRalphabeta T cells and CD19 B cells. Transplant recipients were children who received TCRalphabeta/CD19-depleted allogeneic hematopoietic cell grafts. Trimming takes 3 bases off V and 4 bases off J; junction bases not matched to a gene: 3. Looking up the germline V gene yields CDR1 SGHRS and CDR2 YFSETQ. Reading from cysteine to phenylalanine, the CDR3 counts 13 amino acids. The retained sequence is limited to the CDR3, 39 bases, with the frame set at the first base.

The chain links TRBV5-1 with TRBJ1-1; 7 nucleotides in the junction match TRBD1. Here the sequenced sample was PBMCs, mostly from graft donor cells, taken 180 days after TCRalphabeta/CD19-depleted stem cell transplant. The receptor comes from a male patient younger than 18 who had a stem cell transplant for acute lymphoblastic leukemia, so the T cells may come from the graft donor. The bases are TGCGCCAGCAGCTGGGGGACAGCCACTGAAGCTTTCTTT. This gives the protein CASSWGTATEAFF. With the portions outside the CDR3 filled from the reference TRBV5-1 and TRBJ1-1 genes, the complete variable region becomes KAGVTQTPRYLIKTRGQQVTLSCSPISGHRSVSWYQQTPGQGLQFLFEYFSETQRNKGNFPGRFSGRQFSNSRSEMNVSTLELGDSALYLCASSWGTATEAFFGQGTRLTVV.